This T cell receptor (beta chain) was recovered during a study of blood T cell repertoires in COVID-19. About the research overall: The United States, Italy and Spain supplied acute and convalescent COVID-19 samples. Sample material is recorded as cDNA or gDNA derived from T cells, B-cell-depleted T cells, or PBMCs.

Data came from immunoSEQ multiplex PCR; TCRdb stores just in-frame clones and leaves some out. Of 140,000 to 150,000 clones listed, approximately 86% are singletons. Per germline, CDR1 MRHNA and CDR2 SNTAGT. The V end lost 5 bases, the J end lost 1 base, and 7 bases lay between the germline ends. The CDR3 consists of 13 residues. Sequencing input: peripheral blood. This receptor was identified in a woman aged 40 to 49 with active or convalescent COVID-19. The chain is built from TRBV6-4 and TRBJ2-3; D remains ambiguous. In nucleotides, the CDR3 is TGTGCCAGCAGTCTCCGGGGCACAGATACGCAGTATTTT. Translated, it gives CASSLRGTDTQYF.